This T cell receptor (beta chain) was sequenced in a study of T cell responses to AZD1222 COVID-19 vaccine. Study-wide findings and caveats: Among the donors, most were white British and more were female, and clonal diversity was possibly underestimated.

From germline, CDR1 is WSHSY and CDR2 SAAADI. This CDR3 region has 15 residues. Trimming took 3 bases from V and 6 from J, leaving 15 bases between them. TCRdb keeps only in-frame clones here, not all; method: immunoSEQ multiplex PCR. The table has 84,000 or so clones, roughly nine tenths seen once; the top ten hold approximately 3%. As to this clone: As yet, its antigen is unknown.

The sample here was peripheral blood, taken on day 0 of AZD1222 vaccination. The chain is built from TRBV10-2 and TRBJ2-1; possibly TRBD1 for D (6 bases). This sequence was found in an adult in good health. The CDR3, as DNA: TGCGCCAGCAGTGAACAGACAGGCCCGAGCAATGAGCAGTTCTTC. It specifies CASSEQTGPSNEQFF.